The clone carrying this T cell receptor (beta chain) was recorded many times. Its antigen is unidentified. This sample is part of a study of response to subunit inactivated influenza vaccine. Germline V lookup: CDR1 SGHRS, CDR2 YFSETQ. CDR3 length equals 15 residues. Trimming removed 4 bases from V and 3 bases from J, with 14 bases in between. TCRdb reprocessed the RT-PCR reads via MiXCR and lists one record per CDR3 protein. The sample records 450,000 to 600,000 distinct CDR3 sequences, around 7.7% being singletons. The study's findings and limits: Authors suggested seasonal influenza vaccinations each recruit few new T cells.

The sample consisted of PBMCs from blood, taken 23 months after vaccination. This TCR was recovered from a man aged 50-75 years who received an inactivated influenza vaccine. This chain connects TRBV5-1 to TRBJ1-5, with D possibly matching TRBD1 (5 bases). The CDR3 bases are TGCGCCAGCAGCCCCGGACACCTCCCCAATCAGCCCCAGCATTTT. It encodes CASSPGHLPNQPQHF.